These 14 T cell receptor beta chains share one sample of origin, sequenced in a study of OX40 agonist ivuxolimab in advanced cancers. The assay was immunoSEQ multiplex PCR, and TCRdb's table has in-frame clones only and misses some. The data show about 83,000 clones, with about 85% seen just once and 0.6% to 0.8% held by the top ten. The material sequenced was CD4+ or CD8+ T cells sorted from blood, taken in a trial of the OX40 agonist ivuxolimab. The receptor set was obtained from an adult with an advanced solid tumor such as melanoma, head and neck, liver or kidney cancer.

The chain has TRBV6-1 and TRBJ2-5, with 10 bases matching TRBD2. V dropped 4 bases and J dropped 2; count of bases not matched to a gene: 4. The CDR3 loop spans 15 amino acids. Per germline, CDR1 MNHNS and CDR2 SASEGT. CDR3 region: CASSGASGGQETQYF. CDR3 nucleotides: TGTGCCAGCAGTGGAGCTAGCGGGGGACAAGAGACCCAGTACTTC.

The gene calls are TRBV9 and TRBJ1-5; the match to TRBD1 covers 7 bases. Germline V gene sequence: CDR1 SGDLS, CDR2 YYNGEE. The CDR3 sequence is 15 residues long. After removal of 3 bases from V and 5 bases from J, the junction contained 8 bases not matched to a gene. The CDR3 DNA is TGTGCCAGCAGCGAAGCGGGACAGCGGGATCAGCCCCAGCATTTT. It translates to CASSEAGQRDQPQHF.

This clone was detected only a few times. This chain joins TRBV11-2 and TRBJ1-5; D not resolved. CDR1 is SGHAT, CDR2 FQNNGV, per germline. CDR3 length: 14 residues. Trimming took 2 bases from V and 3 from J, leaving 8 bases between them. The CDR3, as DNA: TGTGCCAGCAGCTTAAATGGCCCCAATCAGCCCCAGCATTTT. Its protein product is CASSLNGPNQPQHF.

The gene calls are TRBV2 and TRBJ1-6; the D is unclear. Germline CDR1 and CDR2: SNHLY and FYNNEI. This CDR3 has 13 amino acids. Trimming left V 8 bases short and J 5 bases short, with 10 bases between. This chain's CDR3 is CASFSRNNSPLHF. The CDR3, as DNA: TGTGCCAGCTTTAGCAGAAATAATTCACCCCTCCACTTT.

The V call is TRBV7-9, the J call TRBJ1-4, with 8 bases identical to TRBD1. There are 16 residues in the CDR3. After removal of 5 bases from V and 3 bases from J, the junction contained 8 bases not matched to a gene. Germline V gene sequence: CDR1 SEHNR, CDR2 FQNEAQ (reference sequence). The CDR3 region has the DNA TGTGCCAGCAGCGTTAGGTCACAGGGGGCTAATGAAAAACTGTTTTTT. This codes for CASSVRSQGANEKLFF. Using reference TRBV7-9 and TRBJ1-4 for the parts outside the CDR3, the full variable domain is DTGVSQNPRHKITKRGQNVTFRCDPISEHNRLYWYRQTLGQGPEFLTYFQNEAQLEKSRLLSDRFSAERPKGSFSTLEIQRTEQGDSAMYLCASSVRSQGANEKLFFGSGTQLSVL.

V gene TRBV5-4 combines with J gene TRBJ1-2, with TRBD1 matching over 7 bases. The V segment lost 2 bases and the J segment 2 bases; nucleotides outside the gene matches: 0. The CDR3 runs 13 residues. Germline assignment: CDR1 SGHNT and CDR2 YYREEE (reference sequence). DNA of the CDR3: TGTGCCAGCAGCTTACAGGGGAACTATGGCTACACCTTC. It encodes CASSLQGNYGYTF. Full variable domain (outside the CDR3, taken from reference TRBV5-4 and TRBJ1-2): ETGVTQSPTHLIKTRGQQVTLRCSSQSGHNTVSWYQQALGQGPQFIFQYYREEENGRGNFPPRFSGLQFPNYSSELNVNALELDDSALYLCASSLQGNYGYTFGSGTRLTVV.

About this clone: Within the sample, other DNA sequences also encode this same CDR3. CDR3 bases: TGCGCCAGCAGCTTTGGACAGCAAGAGACCCAGTACTTC. It yields the protein CASSFGQQETQYF. The rearrangement joins TRBV5-1 to TRBJ2-5; maybe TRBD1 (6 bases). The CDR3 totals 13 residues. Germline lookup yields CDR1 SGHRS and CDR2 YFSETQ. Trimming left V 2 bases short and J 2 bases short, with 7 bases between.

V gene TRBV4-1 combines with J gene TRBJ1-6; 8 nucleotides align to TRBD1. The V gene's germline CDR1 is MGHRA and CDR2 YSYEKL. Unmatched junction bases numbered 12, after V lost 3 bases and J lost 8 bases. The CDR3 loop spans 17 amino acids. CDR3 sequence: CASSQVVTGQGYSPLHF. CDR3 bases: TGCGCCAGCAGCCAGGTCGTGACAGGACAGGGTTATTCACCCCTCCACTTT.

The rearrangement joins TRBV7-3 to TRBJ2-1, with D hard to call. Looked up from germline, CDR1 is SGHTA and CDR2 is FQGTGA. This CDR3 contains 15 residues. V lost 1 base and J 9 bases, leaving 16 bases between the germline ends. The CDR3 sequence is CASSLNTFAVAEQFF. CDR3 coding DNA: TGTGCCAGCAGCTTAAATACCTTCGCTGTCGCTGAGCAGTTCTTC.

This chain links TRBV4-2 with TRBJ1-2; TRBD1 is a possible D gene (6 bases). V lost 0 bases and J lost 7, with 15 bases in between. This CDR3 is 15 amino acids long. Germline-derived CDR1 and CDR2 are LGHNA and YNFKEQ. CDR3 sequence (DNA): TGTGCCAGCAGCCAAGATCCGGGGGGCTCGGGTGGCTACACCTTC. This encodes CASSQDPGGSGGYTF.

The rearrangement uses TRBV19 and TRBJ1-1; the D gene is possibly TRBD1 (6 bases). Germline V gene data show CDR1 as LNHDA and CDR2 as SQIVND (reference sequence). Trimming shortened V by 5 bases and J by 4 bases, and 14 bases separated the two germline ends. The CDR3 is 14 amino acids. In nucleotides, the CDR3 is TGTGCCAGTAGTCTAGTCAGGGGAGGCACTGAAGCTTTCTTT. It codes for CASSLVRGGTEAFF.

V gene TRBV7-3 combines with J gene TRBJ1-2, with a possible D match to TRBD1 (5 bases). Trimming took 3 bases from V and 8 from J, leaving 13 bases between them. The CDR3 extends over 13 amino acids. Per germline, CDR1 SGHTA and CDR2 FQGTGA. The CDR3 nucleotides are TGTGCCAGCAGCTTGGTTCAGGGAAGCGGCTACACCTTC. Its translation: CASSLVQGSGYTF.

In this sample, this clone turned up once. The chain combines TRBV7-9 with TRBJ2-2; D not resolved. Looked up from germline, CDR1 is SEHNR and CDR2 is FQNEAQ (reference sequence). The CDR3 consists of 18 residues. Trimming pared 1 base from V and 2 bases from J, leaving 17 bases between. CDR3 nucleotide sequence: TGTGCCAGCAGCTTAGTTAGCCGCTTGGCCTTCAACACCGGGGAGCTGTTTTTT. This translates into CASSLVSRLAFNTGELFF.

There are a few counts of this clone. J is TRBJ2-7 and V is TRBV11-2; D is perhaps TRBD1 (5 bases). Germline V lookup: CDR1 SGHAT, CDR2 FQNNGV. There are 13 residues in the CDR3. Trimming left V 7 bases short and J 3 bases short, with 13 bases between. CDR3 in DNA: TGTGCCAGCAAGACAGAGCGCTTCTACGAGCAGTACTTC. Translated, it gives CASKTERFYEQYF.